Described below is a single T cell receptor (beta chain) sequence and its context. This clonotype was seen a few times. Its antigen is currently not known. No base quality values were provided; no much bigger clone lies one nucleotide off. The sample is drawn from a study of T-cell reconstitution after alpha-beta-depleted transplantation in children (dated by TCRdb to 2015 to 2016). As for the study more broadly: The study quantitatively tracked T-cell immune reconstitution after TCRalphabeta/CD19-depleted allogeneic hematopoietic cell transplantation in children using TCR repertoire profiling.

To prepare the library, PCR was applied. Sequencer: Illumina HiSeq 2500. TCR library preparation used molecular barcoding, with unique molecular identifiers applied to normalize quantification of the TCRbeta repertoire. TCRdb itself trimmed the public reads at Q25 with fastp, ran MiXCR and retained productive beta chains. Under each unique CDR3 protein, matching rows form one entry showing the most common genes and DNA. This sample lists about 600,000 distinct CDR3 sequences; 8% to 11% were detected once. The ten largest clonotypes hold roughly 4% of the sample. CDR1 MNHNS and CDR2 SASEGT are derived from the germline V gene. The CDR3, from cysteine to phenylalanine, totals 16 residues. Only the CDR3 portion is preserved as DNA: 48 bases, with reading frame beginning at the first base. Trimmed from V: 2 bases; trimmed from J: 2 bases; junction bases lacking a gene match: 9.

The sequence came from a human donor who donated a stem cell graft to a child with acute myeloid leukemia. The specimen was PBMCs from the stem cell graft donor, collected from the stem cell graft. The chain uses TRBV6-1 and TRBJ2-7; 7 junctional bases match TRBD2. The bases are TGTGCCAGCAGTGAATTTCGGGAGGTGAGGACCTACGAGCAGTACTTC. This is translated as CASSEFREVRTYEQYF.